The clone carrying this T cell receptor beta chain appeared once. As yet, its antigen is unknown. PCR was performed using 60 Vbeta and 13 Jbeta primers. Assay: immunoSEQ multiplex PCR; the TCRdb copy retains only in-frame clones and omits some. The repertoire consists of 150,000 to 200,000 clones, with over 60% occurring once and the leading ten covering around 0.97%. This sample was included in a study of cytomegalovirus exposure and HLA in healthy donors. Study-wide context: Of all 400 or so donors who were genotyped, roughly 85% belonged to the Caucasian-associated ancestry cluster. Whole-study results and caveats: Cytomegalovirus-associated TCR beta chains were listed, numbering around 150. A classifier reportedly called cytomegalovirus status with high sensitivity and specificity.

Germline V lookup: CDR1 GTSNPN, CDR2 SVGIG (reference sequence). The V end was cut by 5 bases, the J end by 3 bases, with 8 bases between. This CDR3 spans 12 amino acids. Input material: PBMCs. The rearrangement joins TRBV30 to TRBJ1-5; D is unresolved. The receptor was derived from a woman aged 50 to 60 in good health and CMV-seropositive. The CDR3 coding sequence is TGTGCCTGGCGGCGGGACAATCAGCCCCAGCATTTT. It yields the protein CAWRRDNQPQHF. Using reference TRBV30 and TRBJ1-5 for the parts outside the CDR3, the full variable domain is SQTIHQWPATLVQPVGSPLSLECTVEGTSNPNLYWYRQAAGRGLQLLFYSVGIGQISSEVPQNLSASRPQDRQFILSSKKLLLSDSGFYLCAWRRDNQPQHFGDGTRLSIL.